This T cell receptor beta chain was recovered during a study of spatial heterogeneity in lung cancer. This clonotype was seen at least ten times. On each TCR cDNA molecule, a unique molecular identifier was present. Using its own MiXCR run on the 5' RACE reads, TCRdb lists one record per CDR3 protein. The sample lists 36,000 or so distinct CDR3 sequences, around 5% occurring once. The CDR3 sequence is 13 residues long. Trimming took 5 bases from V and 0 from J, leaving 7 bases between them. Germline V lookup: CDR1 MNHNS, CDR2 SASEGT. Regarding time point: sample taken at primary tumor resection. No cell sorting; template was whole RNA from tumor, lung tissue or PBMC. The approximately 79 donors had untreated early-stage non-small cell lung cancer.

Source: PBMCs, taken at surgery. The TCR comes from a female donor with early-stage non-small cell lung cancer. This chain links TRBV6-1 with TRBJ1-1; D remains ambiguous. This CDR3 is CASSMGMNTEAFF. The CDR3 nucleotides are TGTGCCAGCAGTATGGGAATGAACACTGAAGCTTTCTTT.